This TCR beta chain was identified in a study of radiotherapy plus CTLA-4 blockade in lung cancer. The table lists this clone with a count of one. Libraries were prepared by immunoSEQ multiplex PCR; TCRdb keeps only in-frame clonotypes and omits some of them. This sample has approximately 83,000 clones; about four fifths occur once, and the top ten carry 3% to 4.5%. The V segment lost 3 bases and the J segment 5 bases; nucleotides outside the gene matches: 12. CDR1 is GTSNPN, CDR2 SVGIG, per germline (reference sequence). The CDR3 length is 16 residues. The sample was peripheral blood, taken from a patient treated with radiotherapy plus ipilimumab. The chain recombines TRBV30 with TRBJ2-5; 10 bases map to TRBD2. The sequence was collected from a human donor with non-small cell lung cancer who had a partial response to radiotherapy plus ipilimumab. Some clones in this sample may be carry-over from other donors' samples. The CDR3 DNA reads TGTGCCTGGAGCACTGGGGCTAGCGGGAGTGTGGAGACCCAGTACTTC. Encoded protein: CAWSTGASGSVETQYF.